This T cell receptor beta chain emerged from a study of CD8 T cells in Susac syndrome. The T cells that were sequenced for TCR beta were CD8+ and CD4+ cells from blood. Healthy donors served as the controls. They were matched for age and sex. RNA, at roughly 0.5 to 1 ug, was reverse transcribed with random hexamers. Coverage of TCR beta CDR3 amplification by immunoSEQ multiplex PCR extended to 54 Vbeta and 13 Jbeta. From the immunoSEQ multiplex PCR reads, TCRdb called clonotypes with MiXCR, one entry per CDR3 protein. This table has fewer than 250,000 distinct CDR3 sequences, roughly 92% appearing once. J lost 1 base, V lost 6 bases, and 9 bases had no gene match. The CDR3 has 17 amino acids. The germline gives CDR1 MNHNS, CDR2 SASEGT.

What was sequenced was CD4+ T cells from PBMCs. This receptor was taken from a human donor in good health. The rearrangement links TRBV6-1 to TRBJ2-2; 9 nucleotides align to TRBD1. The CDR3 DNA sequence: TGTGCCAGCAGCCCGCTGGGGACAGGGAGGAACACCGGGGAGCTGTTTTTT. This codes for CASSPLGTGRNTGELFF.